The next 10 T cell receptor beta chains were all read from a single sample in a study of T cells after yellow fever vaccination. TCRdb passed the 5' RACE reads through MiXCR, listing each CDR3 protein once. This sample yields about 150,000 distinct CDR3 sequences, of which approximately 6.6% are seen a single time; more than 0.55% belongs to the top ten. This sample comprised CD4+ T cells sorted from PBMCs, obtained 10 days after the yellow fever booster vaccination. The receptors were sampled from a man in his thirties or forties who received the YFV17D yellow fever vaccine.

This clonotype was counted ten times or more. The chain employs TRBV7-2 and TRBJ1-5; D may be TRBD1 (5 bases). The CDR3 is 15 amino acids. Germline V gene data show CDR1 as SGHTA and CDR2 as FQGNSA. V was cut by 0 bases and J by 1 base, with 7 bases left in between. The CDR3 DNA sequence: TGTGCCAGCAGCTTAGCTGGGGGGAGCAATCAGCCCCAGCATTTT. It codes for CASSLAGGSNQPQHF.

This chain uses TRBV5-5 with TRBJ2-7, with D perhaps TRBD2 (6 bases). Looked up from germline, CDR1 is SGHKS and CDR2 is YYEKEE (reference sequence). Trimming pared 6 bases from V and 3 bases from J, leaving 16 bases between. The CDR3 totals 14 residues. In DNA, the CDR3 is TGTGCCAGCAACAGGAGGGATGTGTTCTACGAGCAGTACTTC. Protein: CASNRRDVFYEQYF.

This clonotype was detected many times. J is TRBJ2-7 and V is TRBV3-1; D gene unclear. This CDR3 is built from 11 residues. Germline CDR1 LGHDT, CDR2 YNNKEL (reference sequence). Trimming cost V 5 bases and J 2 bases, with 4 bases left between them. As DNA, the CDR3 is TGTGCCAGCAGCACCACCTACGAGCAGTACTTC. Its translation: CASSTTYEQYF.

The genes are TRBV20-1 and TRBJ2-7, with 8 bases matching TRBD1. The germline V gene has CDR1 DFQATT and CDR2 SNEGSKA (reference sequence). V shed 7 bases and J 4 bases; nucleotides not matched to a gene: 9. CDR3 size: 13 residues. The CDR3 nucleotides read TGCAGTGTGACGACAGGGGCCATTTACGAGCAGTACTTC. Its translation: CSVTTGAIYEQYF.

This rearrangement joins TRBV4-2 to TRBJ2-7; 8 bases match TRBD2. Germline CDR1 LGHNA, CDR2 YNFKEQ. The CDR3 loop spans 14 amino acids. With 4 bases clipped from V and 4 bases from J, the junction kept 6 bases outside the gene matches. This chain's CDR3 is CASSPAAGEYEQYF. The CDR3 nucleotides are TGTGCCAGCAGCCCGGCAGCGGGAGAATACGAGCAGTACTTC.

This clonotype was observed a few times. J is TRBJ2-2 and V is TRBV12-3 or TRBV12-4, with D possibly TRBD1 on 6 matching bases. The length of the CDR3 is 14 residues. V lost 5 bases, J lost 5 bases, and 12 bases lay in between. The CDR3 sequence: CASSITGRTGELFF. The CDR3 DNA reads as TGTGCCAGCAGTATCACAGGGCGTACCGGGGAGCTGTTTTTT.

This clonotype was recorded once. The J gene is TRBJ1-1, the V gene TRBV20-1; 8 bases fit TRBD1. This CDR3 contains 15 residues. Germline CDR1 DFQATT, CDR2 SNEGSKA (reference sequence). The CDR3, as DNA: TGCAGCGGTAGTAAGGCAGGGGGCTTGAACACTGAAGCTTTCTTT. This encodes CSGSKAGGLNTEAFF.

V usage is TRBV5-1 and J usage is TRBJ2-3; no definite D call. Trimming took off 0 bases at V and 0 bases at J, with 8 bases between the two ends. Germline assignment: CDR1 SGHRS and CDR2 YFSETQ. The CDR3 totals 15 residues. The CDR3 DNA reads as TGCGCCAGCAGCTTGGTTGGGGTTAGCACAGATACGCAGTATTTT. Protein: CASSLVGVSTDTQYF.

The table lists this clonotype with many counts. The gene calls are TRBV6-4 and TRBJ2-2; TRBD1 agrees at 7 bases. Germline CDR1 is MRHNA and CDR2 is SNTAGT. J lost 3 bases, V lost 6 bases, and 4 bases had no gene match. There are 14 residues in the CDR3. CDR3 DNA sequence: TGTGCCAGCAGAAGACAGGGCGACACCGGGGAGCTGTTTTTT. The encoded protein is CASRRQGDTGELFF.

Worth noting for this clonotype: A much larger clone lies one base from this, so it may be a read error. The chain couples TRBV10-3 to TRBJ2-3; 10 bases are a match to TRBD2. V was pared by 4 bases and J by 0 bases, with 7 bases of the junction left unmatched. The germline gives CDR1 ENHRY, CDR2 SYGVKD. The CDR3 loop spans 17 amino acids. The CDR3 protein is CAISAGTSERSTDTQYF. CDR3 in DNA: TGTGCCATCAGTGCCGGGACTAGCGAGAGAAGCACAGATACGCAGTATTTT.